The clone carrying this T cell receptor beta chain appeared once. The data were taken from a study of blood T cell repertoires in COVID-19. Study-level information: Collection of acute and convalescent COVID-19 samples took place in the United States, Italy and Spain. Nucleic acid was either cDNA or gDNA, and it came from T cells, B-cell-depleted T cells, or PBMCs.

In the study's own analysis: For nucleated cells, counts were estimated from reference gene primer amplification. Using immunoSEQ multiplex PCR, the repertoire was profiled, and TCRdb retains in-frame clones only, with some absent. V and J calls and clone size come straight from that table; D and trimming were deduced from the DNA. This sample has about 200,000 clones, with approximately 82% found just once. V was trimmed by 5 bases and J by 8 bases, leaving 18 bases between them. CDR3 size: 15 residues. Looked up from germline, CDR1 is MDHEN and CDR2 is SYDVKM. This receptor was identified in a human donor in a cohort sampled during active COVID-19. Input material: peripheral blood. This sequence joins TRBV28 and TRBJ1-4; a weak D match, TRBD1 (5 bases). The CDR3 protein is CASSQTGYPHEKLFF. In nucleotides, the CDR3 is TGTGCCAGCAGTCAAACAGGATACCCACACGAAAAACTGTTTTTT.